The 12 T cell receptor beta chains given below trace back to one sample, sequenced in a study of breast tumors, draining lymph nodes, adjacent tissues. Axillary draining lymph nodes of breast cancer patients supplied the node samples. Each CDR3 protein is one row after TCRdb ran MiXCR on the multiplex PCR reads. The table has 70,000 to 95,000 distinct CDR3 sequences, roughly a fifth seen once. Specimen: axillary lymph node tissue. Source of these receptors: a female donor with breast cancer. Some clones in this sample may be carry-over from other donors' samples.

V gene TRBV7-9 combines with J gene TRBJ1-1; D may be TRBD1 (6 bases). Germline lookup yields CDR1 SEHNR and CDR2 FQNEAQ (reference sequence). V was shortened by 6 bases and J by 6 bases, with 14 bases between the two germline ends. CDR3 length: 13 residues. The CDR3 bases are TGTGCCAGCAGTCTAGGGGCAGGGGCTGAAGCTTTCTTT. Its protein is CASSLGAGAEAFF.

This clonotype was found many times. CDR3 sequence (DNA): TGTGCCAGCAGTCGGAATGAAAACTATGGCTACACCTTC. Its protein is CASSRNENYGYTF. The V and J genes are TRBV12-3 or TRBV12-4 and TRBJ1-2; D is unresolved. The CDR3 totals 13 residues. V lost 5 bases and J lost 2, with 9 bases in between.

This clonotype was detected ten times or more. The chain couples TRBV4-1 to TRBJ2-7; tentatively, D is TRBD2 (5 bases). Trimming shortened V by 1 base and J by 4 bases, and 14 bases separated the two germline ends. Germline CDR1 and CDR2: MGHRA and YSYEKL. The CDR3 contains 15 residues. CDR3 in DNA: TGCGCCAGCAGCCAAGGGGAGAGTACCTCTTACGAGCAGTACTTC. This codes for CASSQGESTSYEQYF.

Comments on this clonotype: It is likely a read error, because the conserved phenylalanine at the end of the CDR3 is missing. Because the CDR3's place on the DNA is in doubt, the DNA is left out and the CDR3 is given as listed by TCRdb. The V gene is TRBV19, the J gene TRBJ2-1; the D call in the table, TRBD1, was not verified against the DNA. Germline loops: CDR1 LNHDA, CDR2 SQIVND (reference sequence). Termini included, the CDR3 measures 14 amino acids. The CDR3 here is CASSIGARGDERFS.

This clonotype showed up just a few times. The chain is built from TRBV28 and TRBJ1-5; D perhaps matches TRBD1 (5 bases). From germline, CDR1 is MDHEN and CDR2 SYDVKM. The CDR3 totals 13 residues. Trimming took 5 bases from V and 4 from J, leaving 9 bases between them. The CDR3 DNA is TGTGCCAGCAGTCGAGGGGATAATCAGCCCCAGCATTTT. This encodes CASSRGDNQPQHF.

At least ten counts were recorded for this clonotype. The CDR3 DNA reads as TGTGCCACCAGTGACCCCACAGGGACCGGGGAGCTGTTTTTT. Translated, it gives CATSDPTGTGELFF. The chain recombines TRBV24-1 with TRBJ2-2, with D possibly matching TRBD1 (6 bases). From germline, CDR1 is KGHDR and CDR2 SFDVKD. With 4 bases removed from V and 5 bases from J, the gap between germline ends came to 10 bases. This CDR3 is built from 14 residues.

On this clonotype: This may stem from a read error, because a much larger clone lies one nucleotide away. This CDR3 is missing its conserved last phenylalanine or tryptophan, likely due to a read error. This rearrangement joins TRBV19 to TRBJ2-1; D is possibly TRBD1 (7 bases). The germline V and J ends were trimmed by 3 bases and 7 bases, with 16 bases remaining between them. CDR3 length: 15 residues. The germline V gene encodes CDR1 LNHDA and CDR2 SQIVND (reference sequence). The DNA for the CDR3 is TGTGCCAGTAGTATTACAGGGGAGGTGCGAAATGAGCAGTTCCTC. Protein product: CASSITGEVRNEQFL.

The V gene is TRBV6-6, the J gene TRBJ2-4, with D perhaps TRBD2 (7 bases). The V end was cut by 11 bases, the J end by 8 bases, with 25 bases between. There are 15 residues in the CDR3. The germline gives CDR1 MNHNY, CDR2 SVGAGI (reference sequence). The CDR3 DNA is TGTGCCTCCGACCTGTCCGGGGGGCGAGGGGACATTCAGTACTTC. Translation: CASDLSGGRGDIQYF.

This clonotype was found many times. The chain carries TRBV7-9 and TRBJ2-7; 8 nucleotides align to TRBD1. There are 15 residues in the CDR3. Germline V CDR1 and CDR2: SEHNR, FQNEAQ (reference sequence). Trimming removed 5 bases from V and 5 bases from J; junction bases left unmatched: 11. CDR3 in DNA: TGTGCCAGCAGCCCCTGGACAGGGACGGGGGACGAGCAGTACTTC. The encoded protein is CASSPWTGTGDEQYF.

V and J are TRBV28 and TRBJ1-3; D might be TRBD1 (5 bases). The V end was cut by 8 bases, the J end by 2 bases, with 13 bases between. This CDR3 comprises 14 residues. Germline V CDR1 and CDR2: MDHEN, SYDVKM. Written as DNA, the CDR3 is TGTGCCAGCTGGGGCAGGTTCACTGGAAACACCATATATTTT. Encoded protein: CASWGRFTGNTIYF.

This clonotype has at least ten counts. The V call is TRBV4-3, the J call TRBJ2-7, with TRBD2 identical over 11 bases. CDR3 length equals 15 residues. With 6 bases clipped from V and 3 bases from J, the junction kept 7 bases outside the gene matches. CDR1 and CDR2 (germline): LGHNA, YSLEER. CDR3 coding DNA: TGCGCCAGCAGTCAGGGACTAGCGGTTTACTACGAGCAGTACTTC. Amino acid sequence: CASSQGLAVYYEQYF.

The chain has TRBV3-1 and TRBJ2-7; D may be TRBD1 (6 bases). Trimming stripped 0 bases from V and 3 bases from J, with 15 bases between. The CDR3 consists of 16 residues. Germline V CDR1 and CDR2: LGHDT, YNNKEL (reference sequence). The CDR3 coding sequence is TGTGCCAGCAGCCAAGATCTCAGGGGTTGGGGCTACGAGCAGTACTTC. It yields the protein CASSQDLRGWGYEQYF.